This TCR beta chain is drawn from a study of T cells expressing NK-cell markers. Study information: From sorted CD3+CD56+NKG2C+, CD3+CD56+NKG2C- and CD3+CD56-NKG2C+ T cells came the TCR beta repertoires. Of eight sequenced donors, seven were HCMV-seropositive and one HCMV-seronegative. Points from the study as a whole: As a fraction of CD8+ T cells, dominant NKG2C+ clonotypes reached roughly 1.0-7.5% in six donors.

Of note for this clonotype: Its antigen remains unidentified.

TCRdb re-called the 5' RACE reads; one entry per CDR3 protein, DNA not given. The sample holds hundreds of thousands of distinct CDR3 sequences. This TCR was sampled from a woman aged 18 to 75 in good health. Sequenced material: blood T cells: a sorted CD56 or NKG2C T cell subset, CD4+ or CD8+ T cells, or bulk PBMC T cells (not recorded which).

The chain's CDR3 is CASSDYHETSTDTQYF. This sequence joins TRBV6-4 and TRBJ2-3. The CDR3 runs to 16 residues. Germline V gives CDR1 MRHNA, CDR2 SNTAGT.